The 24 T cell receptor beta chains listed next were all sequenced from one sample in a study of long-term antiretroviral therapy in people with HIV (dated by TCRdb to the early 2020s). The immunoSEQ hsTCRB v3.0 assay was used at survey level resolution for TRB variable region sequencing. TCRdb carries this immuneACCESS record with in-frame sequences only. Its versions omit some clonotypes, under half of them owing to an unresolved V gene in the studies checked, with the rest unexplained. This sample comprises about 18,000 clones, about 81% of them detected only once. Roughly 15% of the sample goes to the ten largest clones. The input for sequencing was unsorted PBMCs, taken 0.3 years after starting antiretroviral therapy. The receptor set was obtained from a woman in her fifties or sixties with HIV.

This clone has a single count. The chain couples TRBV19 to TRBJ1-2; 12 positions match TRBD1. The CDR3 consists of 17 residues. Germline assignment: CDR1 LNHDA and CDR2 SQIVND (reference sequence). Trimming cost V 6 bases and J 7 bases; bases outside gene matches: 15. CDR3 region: CASSNSFSGTGGFGYTF. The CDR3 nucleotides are TGTGCCAGTAGCAATTCTTTCTCCGGGACAGGGGGCTTTGGCTACACCTTC.

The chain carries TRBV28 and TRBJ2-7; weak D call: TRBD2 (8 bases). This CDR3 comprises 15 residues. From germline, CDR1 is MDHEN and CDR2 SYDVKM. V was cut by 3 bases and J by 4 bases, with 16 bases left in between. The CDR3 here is CASSFRGLAGYEQYF. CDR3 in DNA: TGTGCCAGCAGTTTTAGGGGGCTAGCGGGTTACGAGCAGTACTTC.

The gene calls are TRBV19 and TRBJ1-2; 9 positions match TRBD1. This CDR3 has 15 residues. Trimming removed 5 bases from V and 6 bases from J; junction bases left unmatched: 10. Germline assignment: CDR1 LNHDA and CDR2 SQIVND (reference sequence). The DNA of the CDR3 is TGTGCCAGTAGTGACCAGGGACAGGGTAATCATGGCTACACCTTC. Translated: CASSDQGQGNHGYTF.

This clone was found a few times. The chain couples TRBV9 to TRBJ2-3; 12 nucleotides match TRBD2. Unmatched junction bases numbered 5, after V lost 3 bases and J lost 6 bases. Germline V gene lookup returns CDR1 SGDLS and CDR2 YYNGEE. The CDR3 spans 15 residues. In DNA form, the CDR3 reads TGTGCCAGCAGCGCTTCCGGGACTAGCGGGGATACGCAGTATTTT. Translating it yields CASSASGTSGDTQYF.

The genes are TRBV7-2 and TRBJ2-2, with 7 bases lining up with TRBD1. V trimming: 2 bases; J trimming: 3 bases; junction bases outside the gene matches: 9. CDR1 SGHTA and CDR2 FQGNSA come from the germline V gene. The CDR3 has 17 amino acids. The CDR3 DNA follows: TGTGCCAGCAGCTTAACCCAGGGGGTGGAGTACACCGGGGAGCTGTTTTTT. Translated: CASSLTQGVEYTGELFF.

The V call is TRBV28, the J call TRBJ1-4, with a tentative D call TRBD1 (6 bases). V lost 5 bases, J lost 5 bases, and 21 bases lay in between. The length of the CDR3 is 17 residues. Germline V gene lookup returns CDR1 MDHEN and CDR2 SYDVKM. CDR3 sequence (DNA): TGTGCCAGCAGTCTCAAAACGGGGGCCCTCGCAAATGAAAAACTGTTTTTT. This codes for CASSLKTGALANEKLFF.

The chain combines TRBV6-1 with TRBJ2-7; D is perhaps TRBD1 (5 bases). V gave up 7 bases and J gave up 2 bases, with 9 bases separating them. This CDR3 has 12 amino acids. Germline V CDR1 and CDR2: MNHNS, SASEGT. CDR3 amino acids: CASTSTAYEQYV. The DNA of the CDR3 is TGTGCCAGCACCTCGACAGCCTACGAGCAGTACGTC.

The CDR3 protein is CASSLGGARRTDTQYF. The DNA of the CDR3 is TGTGCCAGCAGCTTAGGAGGGGCGCGTCGCACAGATACGCAGTATTTT. The chain joins TRBV7-9 to TRBJ2-3; D tentatively reads TRBD1 or TRBD2 (5 bases each). The CDR3 extends over 16 amino acids. Per the germline V gene, CDR1 is SEHNR and CDR2 is FQNEAQ (reference sequence). V gave up 1 base and J gave up 1 base, with 12 bases separating them.

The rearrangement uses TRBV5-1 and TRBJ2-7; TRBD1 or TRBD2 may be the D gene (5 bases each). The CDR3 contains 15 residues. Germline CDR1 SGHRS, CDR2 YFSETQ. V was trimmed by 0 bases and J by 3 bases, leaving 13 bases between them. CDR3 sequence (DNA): TGCGCCAGCAGCTTGGGACCGGGGCCAAACTACGAGCAGTACGTC. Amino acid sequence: CASSLGPGPNYEQYV.

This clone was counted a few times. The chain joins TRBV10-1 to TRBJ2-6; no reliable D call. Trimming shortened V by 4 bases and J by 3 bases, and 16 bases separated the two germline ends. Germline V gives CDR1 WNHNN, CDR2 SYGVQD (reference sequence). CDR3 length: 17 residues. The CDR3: CASSGSESSGGANVLTF. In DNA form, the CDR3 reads TGCGCCAGCAGTGGGTCGGAGAGCTCGGGTGGGGCCAACGTCCTGACTTTC.

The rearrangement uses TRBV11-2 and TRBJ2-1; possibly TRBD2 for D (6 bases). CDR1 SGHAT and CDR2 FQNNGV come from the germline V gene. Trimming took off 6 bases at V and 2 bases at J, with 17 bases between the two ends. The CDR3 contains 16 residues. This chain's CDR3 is CASRASGSGTYNEQFF. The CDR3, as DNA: TGTGCCAGCAGAGCCTCCGGGAGCGGTACCTACAATGAGCAGTTCTTC. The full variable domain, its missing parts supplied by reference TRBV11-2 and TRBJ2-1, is EAGVAQSPRYKIIEKRQSVAFWCNPISGHATLYWYQQILGQGPKLLIQFQNNGVVDDSQLPKDRFSAERLKGVDSTLKIQPAKLEDSAVYLCASRASGSGTYNEQFFGPGTRLTVL.

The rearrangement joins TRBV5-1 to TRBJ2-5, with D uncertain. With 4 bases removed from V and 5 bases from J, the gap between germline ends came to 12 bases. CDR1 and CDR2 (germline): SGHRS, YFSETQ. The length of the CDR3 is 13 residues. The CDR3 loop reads CASSGGPRETQYF. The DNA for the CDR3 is TGCGCCAGCAGCGGTGGGCCGAGGGAGACCCAGTACTTC.

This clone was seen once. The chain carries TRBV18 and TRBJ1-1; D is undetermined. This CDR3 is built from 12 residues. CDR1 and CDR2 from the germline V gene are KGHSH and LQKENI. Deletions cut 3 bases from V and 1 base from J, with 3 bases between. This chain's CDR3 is CASSPGNTEAFF. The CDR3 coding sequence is TGTGCCAGCTCACCGGGGAACACTGAAGCTTTCTTT.

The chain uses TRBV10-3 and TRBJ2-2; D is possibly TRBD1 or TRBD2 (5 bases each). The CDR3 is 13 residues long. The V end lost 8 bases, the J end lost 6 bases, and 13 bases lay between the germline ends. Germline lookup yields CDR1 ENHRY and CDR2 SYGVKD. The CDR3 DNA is TGTGCCATCCAGGGACGGTTGGCCGGGGAGCTGTTTTTT. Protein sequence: CAIQGRLAGELFF.

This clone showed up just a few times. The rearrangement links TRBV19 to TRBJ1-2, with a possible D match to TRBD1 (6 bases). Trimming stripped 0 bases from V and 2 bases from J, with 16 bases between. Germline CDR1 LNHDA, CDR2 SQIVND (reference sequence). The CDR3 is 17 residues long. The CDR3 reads CASSIDLRTAGNYGYTF. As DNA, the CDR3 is TGTGCCAGTAGTATAGATCTAAGGACAGCTGGAAACTATGGCTACACCTTC.

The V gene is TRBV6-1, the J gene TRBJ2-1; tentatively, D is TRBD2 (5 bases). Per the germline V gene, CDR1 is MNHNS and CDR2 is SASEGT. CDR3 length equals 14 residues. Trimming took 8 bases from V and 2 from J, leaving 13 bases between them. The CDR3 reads CASAGGWTYNEQFF. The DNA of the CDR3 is TGTGCCAGCGCGGGCGGGTGGACCTACAATGAGCAGTTCTTC.

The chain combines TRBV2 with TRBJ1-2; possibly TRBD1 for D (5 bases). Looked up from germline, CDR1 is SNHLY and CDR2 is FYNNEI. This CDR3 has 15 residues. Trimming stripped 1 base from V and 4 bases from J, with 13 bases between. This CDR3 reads CASSEVGRASYGYTF. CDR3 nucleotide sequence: TGTGCCAGCAGTGAAGTAGGCAGGGCCAGCTATGGCTACACCTTC. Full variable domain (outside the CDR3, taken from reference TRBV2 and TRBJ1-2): EPEVTQTPSHQVTQMGQEVILRCVPISNHLYFYWYRQILGQKVEFLVSFYNNEISEKSEIFDDQFSVERPDGSNFTLKIRSTKLEDSAMYFCASSEVGRASYGYTFGSGTRLTVV.

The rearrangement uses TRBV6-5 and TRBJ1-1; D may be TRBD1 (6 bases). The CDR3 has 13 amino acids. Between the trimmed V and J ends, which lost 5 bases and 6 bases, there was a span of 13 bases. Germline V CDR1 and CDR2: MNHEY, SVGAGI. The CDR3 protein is CASSRQGIPEAFF. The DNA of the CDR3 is TGTGCCAGCAGTCGCCAGGGGATCCCTGAAGCTTTCTTT.

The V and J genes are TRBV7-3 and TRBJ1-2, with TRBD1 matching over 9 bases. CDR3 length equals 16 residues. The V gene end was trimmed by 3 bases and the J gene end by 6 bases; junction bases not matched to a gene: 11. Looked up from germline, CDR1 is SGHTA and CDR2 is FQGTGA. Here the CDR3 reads CASSLMGQGLGDGYTF. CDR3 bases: TGTGCCAGCAGCTTGATGGGACAGGGCTTAGGAGATGGCTACACCTTC.

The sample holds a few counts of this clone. The CDR3 loop is CASNQGYNEQFF. CDR3 DNA: TGTGCCAGCAACCAGGGATACAATGAGCAGTTCTTC. The chain links TRBV28 to TRBJ2-1, with D tentatively TRBD1 (5 bases). This CDR3 spans 12 amino acids. The germline gives CDR1 MDHEN, CDR2 SYDVKM. Trimming took 7 bases from V and 4 from J, leaving 8 bases between them.

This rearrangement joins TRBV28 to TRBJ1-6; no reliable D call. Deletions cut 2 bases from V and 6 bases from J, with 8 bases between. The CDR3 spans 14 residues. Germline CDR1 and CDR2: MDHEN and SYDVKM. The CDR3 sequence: CASSLTDSNSPLHF. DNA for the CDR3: TGTGCCAGCAGTTTAACAGACTCTAATTCACCCCTCCACTTT.

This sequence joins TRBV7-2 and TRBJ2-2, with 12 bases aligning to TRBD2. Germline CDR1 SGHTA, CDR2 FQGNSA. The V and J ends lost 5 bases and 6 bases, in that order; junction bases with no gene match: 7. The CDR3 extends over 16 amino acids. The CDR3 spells CASSPLGLAGSGELFF. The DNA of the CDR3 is TGTGCCAGCAGCCCACTAGGACTAGCGGGGTCCGGGGAGCTGTTTTTT.

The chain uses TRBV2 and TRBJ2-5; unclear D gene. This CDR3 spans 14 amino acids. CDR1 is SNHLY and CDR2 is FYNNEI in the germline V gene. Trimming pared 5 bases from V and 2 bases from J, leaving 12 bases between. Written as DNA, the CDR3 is TGTGCCAGCAGTTCCCCGTGGGGACAAGAGACCCAGTACTTC. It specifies CASSSPWGQETQYF.

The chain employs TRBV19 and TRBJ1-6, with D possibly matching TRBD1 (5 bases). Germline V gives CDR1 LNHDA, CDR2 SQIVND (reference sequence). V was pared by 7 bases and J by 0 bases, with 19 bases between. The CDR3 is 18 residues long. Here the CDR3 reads CASMVGGGALSYNSPLHF. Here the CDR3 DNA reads TGTGCCAGTATGGTCGGAGGAGGGGCTCTCTCCTATAATTCACCCCTCCACTTT.